The rows below give T cell receptor beta chains drawn from one sample of a study of T cells in Graves' hyperthyroidism and ophthalmopathy. In TCRdb, the multiplex PCR reads were re-called with MiXCR into one record per CDR3 protein. Among 550,000 to 700,000 distinct CDR3 sequences listed, 46% were seen once. The source material was peripheral blood or thyroid tissue (not recorded which). The source of these receptors is an adult woman with Graves' disease, either hyperthyroidism or ophthalmopathy (not recorded which). Both conserved end residues are part of each CDR3. Fields, in order: V gene, clone size, D gene, J gene, CDR3 protein, CDR3 DNA. A D gene is named only where the DNA matches it firmly. Size values are once, few and many counts, or a class for expanded clones, and some rows have none.

>TRBV7-2|many|TRBD2|TRBJ2-7
CASSLDVSGNNEQYF
TGTGCCAGCAGCTTAGATGTTAGCGGGAACAACGAGCAGTACTTC
>TRBV11-1|.|TRBD1|TRBJ2-6
CASSFPPGQTISGANVLTF
TGTGCCAGCAGCTTCCCTCCGGGACAGACGATCTCTGGGGCCAACGTCCTGACTTTC
>TRBV20-1|.|.|TRBJ1-5
CSARGLSNQPQHF
TGCAGTGCTAGAGGACTTTCAAATCAGCCCCAGCATTTT
>TRBV29-1|many|TRBD1|TRBJ1-2
CSVDREGWGYTF
TGCAGCGTGGACAGGGAGGGTTGGGGCTACACCTTC
>TRBV2|.|.|TRBJ1-3
CASSEARSVGNTIYF
TGTGCCAGCAGTGAAGCGCGAAGCGTTGGAAACACCATATATTTT
>TRBV2|many|.|TRBJ1-1
CASSDQGQNTEAFF
TGTGCCAGCAGTGATCAGGGGCAGAACACTGAAGCTTTCTTT
>TRBV29-1|.|TRBD2|TRBJ2-5
CSTPFAAGAETQYF
TGCAGCACCCCGTTTGCAGCGGGAGCCGAGACCCAGTACTTC
>TRBV20-1|.|.|TRBJ1-5
CSGGGHSNQPQHF
TGCAGTGGGGGGGGGCACTCCAATCAGCCCCAGCATTTT
>TRBV12-3/TRBV12-4|few|.|TRBJ1-5
CASSARWSNQPQHF
TGTGCCAGCAGTGCCAGGTGGAGCAATCAGCCCCAGCATTTT
>TRBV20-1|few|.|TRBJ1-6
CSARDPGKDSPLHF
TGCAGTGCTAGAGATCCTGGGAAGGATTCACCCCTCCACTTT
>TRBV20-1|.|TRBD2|TRBJ2-7
CSAPRGGITYEQYF
TGCAGTGCTCCCCGGGGGGGGATCACCTACGAGCAGTACTTC
>TRBV20-1|many|.|TRBJ1-2
CSASWSGAGYGYTF
TGCAGTGCCTCCTGGTCAGGGGCGGGCTATGGCTACACCTTC
>TRBV9|.|.|TRBJ2-6
CASSVLGQGGYVLTF
TGTGCCAGCAGCGTACTGGGGCAGGGTGGCTACGTCCTGACTTTC
>TRBV19|once|TRBD1|TRBJ1-2
CASRLGQNYGYTF
TGTGCCAGTAGGTTGGGACAGAACTATGGCTACACCTTC
>TRBV20-1|many|.|TRBJ1-1
CSARFTLGMNTEAFF
TGCAGTGCTAGATTTACCCTAGGAATGAACACTGAAGCTTTCTTT
>TRBV7-2|.|TRBD1|TRBJ2-6
CASSPGQGKRGANVLTF
TGTGCCAGCAGCCCCGGACAGGGGAAGAGAGGGGCCAACGTCCTGACTTTC
>TRBV7-2|many|TRBD1|TRBJ1-6
CASSLRRTGSNSPLHF
TGTGCCAGCAGCCTACGACGGACAGGGTCCAATTCACCCCTCCACTTT
>TRBV29-1|.|.|TRBJ1-2
CSVVHIIPGYTF
TGCAGCGTTGTACACATAATCCCCGGCTACACCTTC
>TRBV5-1|.|.|TRBJ1-1
CASSPGTDREAFF
TGCGCCAGCAGCCCCGGAACCGACAGAGAAGCTTTCTTT
>TRBV19|many|.|TRBJ1-2
CASSIDGILYGYTF
TGTGCCAGTAGTATAGATGGAATACTATATGGCTACACCTTC
>TRBV28|.|.|TRBJ2-7
CAIHRGGAREQYF
TGTGCCATCCACCGTGGGGGGGCTCGCGAGCAGTACTTC
>TRBV29-1|once|.|TRBJ1-5
CSVPPRGGEGNQPQHF
TGCAGCGTACCACCACGAGGGGGGGAAGGCAATCAGCCCCAGCATTTT
>TRBV5-5|many|.|TRBJ2-6
CATCTISGANVLTF
TGTGCCACCTGTACAATCTCTGGGGCCAACGTCCTGACTTTC
>TRBV5-4|.|.|TRBJ1-2
CASSPGPAGYTF
TGTGCCAGCAGCCCTGGGCCGGCTGGCTACACCTTC
>TRBV10-3|.|TRBD2|TRBJ2-5
CAIKLGGMMETQYF
TGTGCCATCAAATTGGGGGGGATGATGGAGACCCAGTACTTC
>TRBV10-3|.|TRBD1|TRBJ1-1
CAISGQGGMAEAFF
TGTGCCATCAGCGGACAGGGGGGTATGGCTGAAGCTTTCTTT
>TRBV7-9|many|TRBD2|TRBJ2-7
CASSLKTSSDEQYF
TGTGCCAGCAGCTTAAAGACTAGCTCTGACGAGCAGTACTTC
>TRBV10-3|.|.|TRBJ1-5
CAISESRQGNQPQHF
TGTGCCATCAGTGAGTCGAGGCAGGGCAATCAGCCCCAGCATTTT